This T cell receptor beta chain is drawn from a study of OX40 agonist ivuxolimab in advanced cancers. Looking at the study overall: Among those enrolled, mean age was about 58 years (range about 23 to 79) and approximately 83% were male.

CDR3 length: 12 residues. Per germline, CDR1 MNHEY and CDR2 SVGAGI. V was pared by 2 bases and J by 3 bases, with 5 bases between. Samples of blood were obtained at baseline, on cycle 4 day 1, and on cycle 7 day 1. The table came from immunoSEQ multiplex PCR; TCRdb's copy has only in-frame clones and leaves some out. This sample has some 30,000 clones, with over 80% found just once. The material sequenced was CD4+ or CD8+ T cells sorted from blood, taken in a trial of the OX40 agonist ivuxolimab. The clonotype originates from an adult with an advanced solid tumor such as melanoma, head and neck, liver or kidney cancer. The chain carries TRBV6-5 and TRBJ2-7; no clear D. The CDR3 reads CASSYPGYEQYF. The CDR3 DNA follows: TGTGCCAGCAGTTACCCGGGCTACGAGCAGTACTTC.